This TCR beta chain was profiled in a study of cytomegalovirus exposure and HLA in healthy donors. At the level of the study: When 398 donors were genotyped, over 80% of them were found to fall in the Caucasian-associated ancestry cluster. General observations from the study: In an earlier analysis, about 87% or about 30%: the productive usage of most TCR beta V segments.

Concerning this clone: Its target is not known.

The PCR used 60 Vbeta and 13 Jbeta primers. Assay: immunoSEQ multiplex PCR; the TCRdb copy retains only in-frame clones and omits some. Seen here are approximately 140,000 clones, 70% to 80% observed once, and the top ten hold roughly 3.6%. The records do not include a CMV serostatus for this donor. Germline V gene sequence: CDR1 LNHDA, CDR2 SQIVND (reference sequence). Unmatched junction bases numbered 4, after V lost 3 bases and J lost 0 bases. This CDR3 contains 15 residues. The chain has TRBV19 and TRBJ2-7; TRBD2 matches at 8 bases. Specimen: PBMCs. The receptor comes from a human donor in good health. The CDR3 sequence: CASSMERGFSYEQYF. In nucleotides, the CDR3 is TGTGCCAGTAGTATGGAGCGGGGGTTCTCCTACGAGCAGTACTTC.